This T cell receptor (beta chain) derives from a study of shared clonotypes between healthy human individuals. General observations from the study: Deeper or shallower sequencing was expected to change how clonotypes are shared among donors.

Remarks on this clone: No antigen is known for it. A far larger clone is one nucleotide away, so this likely arose from a read error. Within the sample, other DNA sequences also encode this same CDR3.

Original handling: Quality scores were absent from the junction-only immunoSEQ sequences, so filtering differed. Produced via immunoSEQ multiplex PCR; TCRdb's table is partial and in-frame only. That table is the source of V, J and clone size, and D and trimming were worked out from the DNA. The sample records approximately 470,000 clones, over 70% being singletons. Germline loops: CDR1 SGHVS, CDR2 FNYEAQ. The CDR3 consists of 15 residues. Sample: PBMCs. The receptor was isolated from a woman aged 40 to 55 in good health. Some clones in this sample may be carry-over from other donors' samples. V gene TRBV7-6 combines with J gene TRBJ1-1, with 7 positions matching TRBD1. CDR3 loop: CASSLVGGADTEAFF. For the CDR3, the DNA is TGTGCTAGCAGCCTGGTAGGGGGCGCAGACACTGAAGCTTTCTTT. The variable domain in full, with the rest retrieved from reference TRBV7-6 and TRBJ1-1, is GAGVSQSPRYKVTKRGQDVALRCDPISGHVSLYWYRQALGQGPEFLTYFNYEAQQDKSGLPNDRFSAERPEGSISTLTIQRTEQRDSAMYRCASSLVGGADTEAFFGQGTRLTVV.